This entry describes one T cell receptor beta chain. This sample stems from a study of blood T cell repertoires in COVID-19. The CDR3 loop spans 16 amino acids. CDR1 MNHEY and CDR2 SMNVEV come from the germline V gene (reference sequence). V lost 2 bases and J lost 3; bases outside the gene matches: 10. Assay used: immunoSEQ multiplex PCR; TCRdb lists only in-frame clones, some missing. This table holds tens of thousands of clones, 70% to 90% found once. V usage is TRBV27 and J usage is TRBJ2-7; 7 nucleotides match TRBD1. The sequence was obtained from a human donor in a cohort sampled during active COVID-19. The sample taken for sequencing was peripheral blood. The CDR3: CASSLTGTVGVYEQYF. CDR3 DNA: TGTGCCAGCAGTTTAACCGGGACAGTAGGAGTCTACGAGCAGTACTTC.